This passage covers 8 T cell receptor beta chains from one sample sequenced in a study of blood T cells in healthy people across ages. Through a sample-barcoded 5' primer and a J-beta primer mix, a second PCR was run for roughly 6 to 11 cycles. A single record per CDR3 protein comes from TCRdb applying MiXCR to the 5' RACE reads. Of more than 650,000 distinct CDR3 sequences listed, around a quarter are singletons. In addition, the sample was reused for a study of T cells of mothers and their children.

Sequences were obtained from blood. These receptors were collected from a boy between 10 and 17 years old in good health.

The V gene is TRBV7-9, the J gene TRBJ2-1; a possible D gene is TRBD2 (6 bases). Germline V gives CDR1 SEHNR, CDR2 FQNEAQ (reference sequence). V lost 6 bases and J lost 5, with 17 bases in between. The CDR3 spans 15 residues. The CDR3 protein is CASSPFSGLNNEQFF. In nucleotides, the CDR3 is TGTGCCAGCAGTCCATTCAGCGGGCTCAACAATGAGCAGTTCTTC.

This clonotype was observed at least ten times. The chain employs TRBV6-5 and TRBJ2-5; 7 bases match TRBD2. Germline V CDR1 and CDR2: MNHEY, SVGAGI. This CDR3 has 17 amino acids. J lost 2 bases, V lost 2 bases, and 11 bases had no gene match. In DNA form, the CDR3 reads TGTGCCAGCAGTTACATAATGGGGGGGACGAAGCAAGAGACCCAGTACTTC. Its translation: CASSYIMGGTKQETQYF.

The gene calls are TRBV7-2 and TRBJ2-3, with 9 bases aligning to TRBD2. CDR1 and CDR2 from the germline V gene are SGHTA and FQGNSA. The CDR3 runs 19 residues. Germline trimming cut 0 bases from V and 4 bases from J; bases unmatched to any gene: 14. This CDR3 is CASSLAGLGVAGASDTQYF. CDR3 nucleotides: TGTGCCAGCAGCTTAGCTGGGCTCGGGGTAGCGGGGGCTTCAGATACGCAGTATTTT.

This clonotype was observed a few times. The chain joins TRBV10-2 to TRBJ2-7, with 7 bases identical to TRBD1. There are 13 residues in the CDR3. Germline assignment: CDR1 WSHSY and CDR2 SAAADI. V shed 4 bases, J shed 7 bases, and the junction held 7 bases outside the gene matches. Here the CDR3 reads CASSAGTATEQYF. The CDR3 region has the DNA TGCGCCAGCAGTGCCGGGACAGCTACTGAGCAGTACTTC.

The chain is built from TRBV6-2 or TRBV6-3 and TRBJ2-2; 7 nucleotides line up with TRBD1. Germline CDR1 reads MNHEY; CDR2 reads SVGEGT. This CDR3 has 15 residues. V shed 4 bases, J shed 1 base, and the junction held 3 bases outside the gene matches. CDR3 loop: CASSSGTENTGELFF. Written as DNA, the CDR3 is TGTGCCAGCAGTTCCGGGACAGAGAACACCGGGGAGCTGTTTTTT.

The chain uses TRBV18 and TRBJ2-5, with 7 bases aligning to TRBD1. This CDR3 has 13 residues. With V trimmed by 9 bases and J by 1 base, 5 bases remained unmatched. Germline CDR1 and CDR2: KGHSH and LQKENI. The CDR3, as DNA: TGTGCCAGTCGACAGGGATCCCAAGAGACCCAGTACTTC. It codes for CASRQGSQETQYF. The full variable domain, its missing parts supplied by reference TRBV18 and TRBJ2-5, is NAGVMQNPRHLVRRRGQEARLRCSPMKGHSHVYWYRQLPEEGLKFMVYLQKENIIDESGMPKERFSAEFPKEGPSILRIQQVVRGDSAAYFCASRQGSQETQYFGPGTRLLVL.

Written as DNA, the CDR3 is TGTGCCAGCTGTGGGGGTATCGGTGAAAAACTGTTTTTT. This translates into CASCGGIGEKLFF. The V gene is TRBV28, the J gene TRBJ1-4; possibly TRBD1 for D (5 bases). CDR1 is MDHEN and CDR2 is SYDVKM in the germline V gene. V lost 8 bases and J 7 bases, leaving 14 bases between the germline ends. This CDR3 spans 13 amino acids.

The CDR3 nucleotides are TGTGCCAGCGTACTAGCGGACACGTACAATGAGCAGTTCTTC. Translating it yields CASVLADTYNEQFF. V is TRBV2 and J is TRBJ2-1; 8 bases are shared with TRBD2. V lost 8 bases, J lost 4 bases, and 7 bases stayed unmatched. The CDR3 consists of 14 residues. The germline V gene has CDR1 SNHLY and CDR2 FYNNEI.